One sample yielded the 12 T cell receptor beta chains listed below, sequenced in a study of blood T cell repertoires in COVID-19. Sequenced by immunoSEQ multiplex PCR; TCRdb stores in-frame clones only, minus some. Of a few hundred thousand clones listed, just under 90% are singletons. Sequences were obtained from PBMCs or T cells enriched from blood (not recorded which). Receptors originate from a woman aged 25 to 39 who had recovered from COVID-19.

This chain links TRBV19 with TRBJ1-1; tentative D call: TRBD1 (6 bases). Germline CDR1 and CDR2: LNHDA and SQIVND (reference sequence). CDR3 length: 14 residues. V lost 3 bases, J lost 1 base, and 9 bases lay in between. The CDR3 sequence is CASSMVGGNTEAFF. As DNA, the CDR3 is TGTGCCAGTAGTATGGTAGGGGGGAACACTGAAGCTTTCTTT. The whole variable domain, filled in from reference TRBV19 and TRBJ1-1, reads DGGITQSPKYLFRKEGQNVTLSCEQNLNHDAMYWYRQDPGQGLRLIYYSQIVNDFQKGDIAEGYSVSREKKESFPLTVTSAQKNPTAFYLCASSMVGGNTEAFFGQGTRLTVV.

J is TRBJ2-7 and V is TRBV7-2; 7 bases fit TRBD1. This CDR3 has 15 amino acids. In germline, CDR1 is SGHTA, CDR2 FQGNSA. Trimming removed 4 bases from V and 0 bases from J; junction bases left unmatched: 6. CDR3 sequence reads: CASSSPGQSSYEQYF. The CDR3 DNA follows: TGTGCCAGCAGCTCTCCGGGACAGAGCTCCTACGAGCAGTACTTC.

V is TRBV7-2 and J is TRBJ1-2; a possible D gene is TRBD1 (6 bases). Between the trimmed V and J ends, which lost 1 base and 8 bases, there was a span of 11 bases. The CDR3 loop spans 13 amino acids. Per germline, CDR1 SGHTA and CDR2 FQGNSA. CDR3 coding DNA: TGTGCCAGCAGCTTAGACAGGGAACAAGGCTACACCTTC. Its protein product is CASSLDREQGYTF.

This rearrangement joins TRBV27 to TRBJ1-1, with a tentative D call TRBD1 (5 bases). This CDR3 has 13 residues. The V gene lost 8 bases and the J gene lost 4 bases, with 14 bases spanning the gap. Germline CDR1 and CDR2: MNHEY and SMNVEV (reference sequence). The CDR3 protein is CASRLGGTTEAFF. CDR3 coding DNA: TGTGCCAGCCGTCTGGGGGGAACCACTGAAGCTTTCTTT.

The J gene is TRBJ1-5, the V gene TRBV19; D possibly corresponds to TRBD1 (6 bases). The CDR3 spans 15 residues. V was pared by 5 bases and J by 7 bases, with 18 bases between. Germline V lookup: CDR1 LNHDA, CDR2 SQIVND (reference sequence). The CDR3: CASSVTGLGDQPQHF. The CDR3 nucleotides read TGTGCCAGTAGTGTTACAGGGTTAGGGGACCAGCCCCAGCATTTT.

J is TRBJ2-1 and V is TRBV6-1, with a possible D match to TRBD1 (6 bases). The CDR3 is made up of 13 amino acids. V lost 6 bases and J lost 6, with 12 bases in between. Germline CDR1 reads MNHNS; CDR2 reads SASEGT. The CDR3 DNA is TGTGCCAGCAGCCAGGACAGTTTCAATGAGCAGTTCTTC. Translation gives CASSQDSFNEQFF.

This chain uses TRBV29-1 with TRBJ1-1; TRBD1 is a possible D gene (6 bases). Germline assignment: CDR1 SQVTM and CDR2 ANQGSEA. This CDR3 has 17 amino acids. V was clipped by 0 bases and J by 1 base, with 18 bases between them. The CDR3 sequence: CSVEEVRGGVRNTEAFF. CDR3 DNA: TGCAGCGTTGAAGAAGTTAGGGGGGGCGTTCGGAACACTGAAGCTTTCTTT. Full variable domain (rest looked up from reference TRBV29-1 and TRBJ1-1): SAVISQKPSRDICQRGTSLTIQCQVDSQVTMMFWYRQQPGQSLTLIATANQGSEATYESGFVIDKFPISRPNLTFSTLTVSNMSPEDSSIYLCSVEEVRGGVRNTEAFFGQGTRLTVV.

This clone was detected ten times or more. The rearrangement joins TRBV7-3 to TRBJ2-1; no firm D call. The CDR3 covers 14 residues. Deletions cut 2 bases from V and 3 bases from J, with 8 bases between. The germline V gene encodes CDR1 SGHTA and CDR2 FQGTGA. DNA for the CDR3: TGTGCCAGCAGCTTACAGGCAGGCTACAATGAGCAGTTCTTC. Translated: CASSLQAGYNEQFF.

Details on this clone: Other DNA variants within this sample encode the same CDR3. The chain couples TRBV5-4 to TRBJ2-7; D unclear. The CDR3 has 12 amino acids. Between the trimmed V and J ends, which lost 2 bases and 2 bases, there was a span of 5 bases. Per the germline V gene, CDR1 is SGHNT and CDR2 is YYREEE (reference sequence). CDR3 amino acids: CASSFDTYEQYF. Here the CDR3 DNA reads TGTGCCAGCAGCTTTGACACCTACGAGCAGTACTTC.

The rearrangement joins TRBV6-5 to TRBJ1-3; the D is unclear. The germline CDR1 and CDR2 sequences are MNHEY and SVGAGI. CDR3 length equals 15 residues. V lost 7 bases, J lost 0 bases, and 13 bases lay in between. CDR3 nucleotide sequence: TGTGCCAGCAATATAAAGCGGAGCTCTGGAAACACCATATATTTT. Its protein product is CASNIKRSSGNTIYF.

This clone was recorded once. The rearrangement joins TRBV4-1 to TRBJ1-5; 9 bases fit TRBD1. Germline assignment: CDR1 MGHRA and CDR2 YSYEKL. CDR3 length equals 15 residues. The trim removed 4 bases at V and 7 bases at J, leaving 8 bases unmatched. The DNA for the CDR3 is TGCGCCAGCAGCCGCGCCGGGACAGGGTTCCAGCCCCAGCATTTT. This codes for CASSRAGTGFQPQHF.

V is TRBV29-1 and J is TRBJ1-1; TRBD1 aligns across 8 bases. Germline CDR1 is SQVTM and CDR2 is ANQGSEA. The CDR3 length is 13 residues. V shed 6 bases, J shed 5 bases, and the junction held 8 bases outside the gene matches. The CDR3 DNA follows: TGCAGCGTGGATATGACAGGGGAAACTGAAGCTTTCTTT. Encoded protein: CSVDMTGETEAFF. Filled out from reference TRBV29-1 and TRBJ1-1, the complete variable domain reads SAVISQKPSRDICQRGTSLTIQCQVDSQVTMMFWYRQQPGQSLTLIATANQGSEATYESGFVIDKFPISRPNLTFSTLTVSNMSPEDSSIYLCSVDMTGETEAFFGQGTRLTVV.